A selection of T cell receptor beta chains follows, all from one sample in a study of T-cell memory formation after mild COVID-19. In TCRdb, the 5' RACE reads were re-called with MiXCR into one record per CDR3 protein. This sample has about 170,000 distinct CDR3 sequences, with 13% found just once. Sequencing was carried out using PBMCs or a T cell subset sorted from them (not recorded which). All receptors come from a man aged 18-30 years who had mild COVID-19 (a few samples of this study predate the infection). Cell type and time point are not known. The CDR3 runs from the conserved cysteine through the conserved F or W. A D gene is named only where the DNA matches it firmly. Part of the rows lack a size; the others show once, few, many or a class for expanded clones.

size: few; length: 14; D: NA; J: TRBJ1-2; V: TRBV7-9; DNA: TGTGCCAGCAGCGCCGCCCCCTACGGGGAAGGCTACACCTTC; CDR3: CASSAAPYGEGYTF
size: NA; length: 13; D: NA; J: TRBJ2-3; V: TRBV11-2; DNA: TGTGCCACGAGCGGCCTAAGCACAGATACGCAGTATTTT; CDR3: CATSGLSTDTQYF
size: few; length: 15; D: TRBD2; J: TRBJ2-7; V: TRBV5-4; DNA: TGTGCCAGCAGGGTTTCGCTAGCGGGTTCCTACGAGCAGTACTTC; CDR3: CASRVSLAGSYEQYF
size: NA; length: 13; D: NA; J: TRBJ1-2; V: TRBV7-2; DNA: TGTGCCAGCAGTTATCCCAGGCCGTATGGCTACACCTTC; CDR3: CASSYPRPYGYTF
size: NA; length: 11; D: NA; J: TRBJ2-3; V: TRBV15; DNA: TGTGCCACCAGCAGTGGCGATACGCAGTATTTT; CDR3: CATSSGDTQYF
size: few; length: 11; D: NA; J: TRBJ2-7; V: TRBV6-5; DNA: TGTGCCAGCAGTTACAATGGGAAGCAGTACTTC; CDR3: CASSYNGKQYF
size: NA; length: 13; D: NA; J: TRBJ2-7; V: TRBV7-2; DNA: TGTGCCAGCAGCTTAGCGAGGTCCTACGAGCAGTACTTC; CDR3: CASSLARSYEQYF
size: few; length: 14; D: NA; J: TRBJ1-1; V: TRBV7-4; DNA: TGTGCCAGCAGATCGGGGACACCTAACACTGAAGCTTTCTTT; CDR3: CASRSGTPNTEAFF
size: NA; length: 11; D: NA; J: TRBJ2-7; V: TRBV7-9; DNA: TGTGCCAGCAGCTTGATCAACGAGCAGTACTTC; CDR3: CASSLINEQYF
size: few; length: 15; D: NA; J: TRBJ2-5; V: TRBV18; DNA: TGTGCCAGCTCACCCTCGGACAGACGACAAGAGACCCAGTACTTC; CDR3: CASSPSDRRQETQYF
size: NA; length: 17; D: NA; J: TRBJ2-4; V: TRBV12-3/TRBV12-4; DNA: TGTGCCAGCAGTTCTCTCCTTGTGGGCCCGACCAAAAACATTCAGTACTTC; CDR3: CASSSLLVGPTKNIQYF
size: NA; length: 17; D: TRBD1; J: TRBJ2-1; V: TRBV7-9; DNA: TGTGCCAGCAGCCTCCGGACAGGGGGTCCCCCTGGGAATGAGCAGTTCTTC; CDR3: CASSLRTGGPPGNEQFF
size: few; length: 16; D: NA; J: TRBJ1-3; V: TRBV6-5; DNA: TGTGCCAGCAGTTACTCTTCTCCGGGGTTGGGAAACACCATATATTTT; CDR3: CASSYSSPGLGNTIYF
size: once; length: 14; D: NA; J: TRBJ2-3; V: TRBV11-2; DNA: TGTGCCAGCAGCTTACAAGGCCGGCGGGATACGAAGTATTTT; CDR3: CASSLQGRRDTKYF
size: NA; length: 15; D: TRBD2; J: TRBJ2-5; V: TRBV7-2; DNA: TGTGCCAGCAGCTCCCAGTCGGGGGGTGGAGAGACCCAGTACTTC; CDR3: CASSSQSGGGETQYF
size: NA; length: 13; D: NA; J: TRBJ2-5; V: TRBV7-8; DNA: TGTGCCAGCAGCTTATCGATCGCGGAGACCCAGTACTTC; CDR3: CASSLSIAETQYF
size: many; length: 13; D: NA; J: TRBJ2-5; V: TRBV5-1; DNA: TGCGCCAGCAGCTTGTCAGGGGAAGAGACCCAGTACTTC; CDR3: CASSLSGEETQYF
size: few; length: 11; D: NA; J: TRBJ1-2; V: TRBV20-1; DNA: TGCAGTGCCTTGAGCGAGTATGGCTACACCTTC; CDR3: CSALSEYGYTF
size: NA; length: 15; D: TRBD1; J: TRBJ2-5; V: TRBV5-1; DNA: TGCGCCAGCAGCCCACAGGGGGCTACAGCAGAGACCCAGTACTTC; CDR3: CASSPQGATAETQYF
size: NA; length: 12; D: NA; J: TRBJ1-1; V: TRBV2; DNA: TGTGCCACCGGACGGGAGATTAAAGAAGCTTTCTTT; CDR3: CATGREIKEAFF
size: many; length: 15; D: TRBD1; J: TRBJ1-6; V: TRBV12-3/TRBV12-4; DNA: TGTGCCAGCCGTACCGGGACAGGGGTTAATTCACCCCTCCACTTT; CDR3: CASRTGTGVNSPLHF
size: few; length: 14; D: NA; J: TRBJ2-7; V: TRBV7-2; DNA: TGTGCCAGCAGCTTAGGGAGCCGACACTACGAGCAGTACTTC; CDR3: CASSLGSRHYEQYF
size: NA; length: 18; D: TRBD2; J: TRBJ2-7; V: TRBV13; DNA: TGTGCCAGCAGCTTAAAAATGCTAGCGGGGGGCCGCTCCTACGAGCAGTACTTC; CDR3: CASSLKMLAGGRSYEQYF
size: many; length: 15; D: NA; J: TRBJ1-1; V: TRBV5-4; DNA: TGTGCCAGCAGCTTGGAGGTGTGGGAGAACACTGAAGCTTTCTTT; CDR3: CASSLEVWENTEAFF
size: few; length: 17; D: TRBD1; J: TRBJ2-3; V: TRBV6-6; DNA: TGTGCCAGCAGTGATTCACCGGGACAGGGGAGCACAGATACGCAGTATTTT; CDR3: CASSDSPGQGSTDTQYF
size: NA; length: 16; D: TRBD2; J: TRBJ2-3; V: TRBV27; DNA: TGTGCCAGCAGCCTACTAGCGGGGGGGCCGGGAGATACGCAGTATTTT; CDR3: CASSLLAGGPGDTQYF
size: few; length: 12; D: NA; J: TRBJ1-1; V: TRBV12-3/TRBV12-4; DNA: TGTGCCTGTCGGGGGGCGTTCGCTGAAGCTTTCTTT; CDR3: CACRGAFAEAFF
size: few; length: 15; D: TRBD1; J: TRBJ2-1; V: TRBV7-3; DNA: TGTGCCAGCAGCCCCGGACAGGGGGAGAACAATGAGCAGTTCTTC; CDR3: CASSPGQGENNEQFF
size: NA; length: 15; D: TRBD1; J: TRBJ2-5; V: TRBV25-1; DNA: TGTGCCAGCAGTGACACAGGGGGTCCTCAAGAGACCCAGTACTTC; CDR3: CASSDTGGPQETQYF
size: NA; length: 17; D: TRBD2; J: TRBJ2-3; V: TRBV5-4; DNA: TGTGCCAGCAGCTTGATTACTAGCGGGGGCACCGGGGATACGCAGTATTTT; CDR3: CASSLITSGGTGDTQYF
size: many; length: 15; D: NA; J: TRBJ2-2; V: TRBV11-2; DNA: TGTGCCAGCAGCAAATACGACAGGATCGCCGGGGAGCTGTTTTTT; CDR3: CASSKYDRIAGELFF
size: few; length: 16; D: NA; J: TRBJ2-5; V: TRBV7-9; DNA: TGTGCCAGCAGCTTAGGGGCCAGTGGGGTCCAAGAGACCCAGTACTTC; CDR3: CASSLGASGVQETQYF
size: few; length: 14; D: NA; J: TRBJ2-1; V: TRBV2; DNA: TGTGCCAGCAGGGTGGGGCAGCAATACAATGAGCAGTTCTTC; CDR3: CASRVGQQYNEQFF
size: few; length: 14; D: NA; J: TRBJ2-7; V: TRBV29-1; DNA: TGCAGCGTGACGGGACCGACCTACGCTTCCGAGCAGTACTTC; CDR3: CSVTGPTYASEQYF
size: few; length: 15; D: TRBD1; J: TRBJ2-4; V: TRBV12-3/TRBV12-4; DNA: TGTGCCAGCAGTCGACAGGGGTCGGCCAAAAACATTCAGTACTTC; CDR3: CASSRQGSAKNIQYF
size: NA; length: 15; D: TRBD1; J: TRBJ2-3; V: TRBV5-1; DNA: TGCGCCAGCAGCCTACCCGACAGGGCGGCAGATACGCAGTATTTT; CDR3: CASSLPDRAADTQYF
size: few; length: 13; D: NA; J: TRBJ1-1; V: TRBV10-3; DNA: TGTGCCACCCAGGACGGCAAGAACACTGAAGCTTTCTTT; CDR3: CATQDGKNTEAFF
size: NA; length: 14; D: NA; J: TRBJ2-2; V: TRBV5-1; DNA: TGCGCCAGCAGCTTGGATCCCGGAACCGGGGAGCTGTTTTTT; CDR3: CASSLDPGTGELFF
size: few; length: 13; D: NA; J: TRBJ1-6; V: TRBV6-6; DNA: TGTGCCAGCAGTTATGGGGAAATTTCACCCCTCCACTTT; CDR3: CASSYGEISPLHF
size: NA; length: 17; D: NA; J: TRBJ2-6; V: TRBV6-5; DNA: TGTGCCAGCAGTTACTTAGGTCGGGGCCGAGGGGCCAACGTCCTGACTTTC; CDR3: CASSYLGRGRGANVLTF
size: few; length: 16; D: TRBD1; J: TRBJ1-6; V: TRBV6-5; DNA: TGTGCCAGCAGTGCTACAGGGGAGTCCTATAATTCACCCCTCCACTTT; CDR3: CASSATGESYNSPLHF
size: NA; length: 15; D: NA; J: TRBJ2-5; V: TRBV18; DNA: TGTGCCAGCTCACCCGCCCTCCGGGCCCAAGAGACCCAGTACTTC; CDR3: CASSPALRAQETQYF
size: NA; length: 16; D: TRBD1; J: TRBJ1-4; V: TRBV7-9; DNA: TGTGCCAGCAGCCCCGGACAGGGGAGGGCTAATGAAAAACTGTTTTTT; CDR3: CASSPGQGRANEKLFF
size: NA; length: 15; D: TRBD2; J: TRBJ2-5; V: TRBV7-9; DNA: TGTGCCAGCAGCCAGAACAAGCGGGGCAGGGAGACCCAGTACTTC; CDR3: CASSQNKRGRETQYF
size: NA; length: 13; D: TRBD1; J: TRBJ1-2; V: TRBV3-1; DNA: TGTGCCAGCAGCTCAGGGGGCCCCGCTGGCTACACCTTC; CDR3: CASSSGGPAGYTF
size: few; length: 12; D: NA; J: TRBJ2-3; V: TRBV30; DNA: TGTGCCTGGAGTAGGGAAGCAGATACGCAGTATTTT; CDR3: CAWSREADTQYF
size: few; length: 17; D: TRBD1; J: TRBJ1-2; V: TRBV15; DNA: TGTGCCACCAGCAGAGATCTAGACAGGGGTGATCTTTATGGCTACACCTTC; CDR3: CATSRDLDRGDLYGYTF
size: NA; length: 14; D: TRBD1; J: TRBJ2-7; V: TRBV29-1; DNA: TGCAGCGCCGCGCCGACAGGGACAATATACGAGCAGTACTTC; CDR3: CSAAPTGTIYEQYF
size: NA; length: 14; D: TRBD2; J: TRBJ2-5; V: TRBV9; DNA: TGTGCCAGCAGCGTCCGGGGGGGAACAGAGACCCAGTACTTC; CDR3: CASSVRGGTETQYF
size: NA; length: 16; D: NA; J: TRBJ2-3; V: TRBV6-5; DNA: TGTGCCAGCAGGGCTTACCGGACCCCAGGCACAGATACGCAGTATTTT; CDR3: CASRAYRTPGTDTQYF
size: NA; length: 12; D: NA; J: TRBJ2-5; V: TRBV5-1; DNA: TGCGCCAGCAGCTTGGCCACAGAGACCCAGTACTTC; CDR3: CASSLATETQYF
size: many; length: 14; D: NA; J: TRBJ2-2; V: TRBV7-8; DNA: TGTGCCAGCAGCTCGGACAGACTAGCCGGGGAGCTGTTTTTT; CDR3: CASSSDRLAGELFF
size: NA; length: 17; D: NA; J: TRBJ2-3; V: TRBV7-9; DNA: TGTGCCAGCAGCCCGGGGCGCTCGGGAGAAGCCACAGATACGCAGTATTTT; CDR3: CASSPGRSGEATDTQYF
size: NA; length: 17; D: NA; J: TRBJ2-3; V: TRBV5-1; DNA: TGCGCCAGCAGCTTGGCCAGTGGCCTAGTTAGCACAGATACGCAGTATTTT; CDR3: CASSLASGLVSTDTQYF